Reported below is one T cell receptor (beta chain). This entry belongs to a study of T cells after yellow fever vaccination. As for the study in general: Each low-cell-number fraction was prepared by means of SMART-Seq v4 Ultra Low Input.

Template switching with 5'RACE generated the TCR cDNA and added a universal primer site and UMIs. A single record per CDR3 protein comes from TCRdb applying MiXCR to the 5' RACE reads. The table includes approximately 120,000 distinct CDR3 sequences, around 9.8% detected once. The sample here was CD8+ T cells sorted from PBMCs, taken on the day of the yellow fever booster vaccination. The TCR originated in a man aged 18 to 30 who received the YFV17D yellow fever vaccine.

The CDR3 region has the DNA TGTGCCAGCAGGGGGGGGGCTCAAGAGACCCAGTACTTC. Protein product: CASRGGAQETQYF. The J gene is TRBJ2-5, the V gene TRBV6-6; TRBD2 might be the D (7 bases). Germline CDR1 MNHNY, CDR2 SVGAGI (reference sequence). With 6 bases removed from V and 2 bases from J, the gap between germline ends came to 10 bases. The CDR3 covers 13 residues.